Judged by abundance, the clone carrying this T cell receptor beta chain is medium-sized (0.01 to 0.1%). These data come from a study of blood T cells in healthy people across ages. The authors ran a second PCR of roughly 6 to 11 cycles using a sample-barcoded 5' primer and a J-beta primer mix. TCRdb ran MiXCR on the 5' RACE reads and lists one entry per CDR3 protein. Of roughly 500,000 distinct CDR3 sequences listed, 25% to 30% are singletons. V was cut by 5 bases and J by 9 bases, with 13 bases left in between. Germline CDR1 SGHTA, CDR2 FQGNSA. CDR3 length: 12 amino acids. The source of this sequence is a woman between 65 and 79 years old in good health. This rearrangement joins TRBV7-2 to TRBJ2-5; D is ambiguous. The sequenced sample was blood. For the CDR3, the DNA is TGTGCCAGCAGCCAGCTGGGCGTCGCCCAGTACTTC. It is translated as CASSQLGVAQYF.